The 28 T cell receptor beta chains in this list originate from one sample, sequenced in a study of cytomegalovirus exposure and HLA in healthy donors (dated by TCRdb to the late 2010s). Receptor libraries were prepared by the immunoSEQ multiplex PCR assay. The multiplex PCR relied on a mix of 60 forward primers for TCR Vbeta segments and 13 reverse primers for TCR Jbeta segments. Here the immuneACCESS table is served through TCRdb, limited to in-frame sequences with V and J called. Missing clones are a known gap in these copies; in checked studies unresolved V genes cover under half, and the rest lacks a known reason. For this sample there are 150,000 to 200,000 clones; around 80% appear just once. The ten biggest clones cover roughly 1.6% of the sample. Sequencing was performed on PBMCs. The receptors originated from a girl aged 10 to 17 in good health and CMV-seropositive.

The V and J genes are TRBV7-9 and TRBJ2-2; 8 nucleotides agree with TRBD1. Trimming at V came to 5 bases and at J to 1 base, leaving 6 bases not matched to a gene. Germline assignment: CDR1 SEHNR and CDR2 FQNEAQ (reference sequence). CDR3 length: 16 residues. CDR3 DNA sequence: TGTGCCAGCAGCCCCCCCGGGACAGGGAACACCGGGGAGCTGTTTTTT. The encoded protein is CASSPPGTGNTGELFF.

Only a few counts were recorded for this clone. CDR3 nucleotides: TGCGCCAGCAGCCAAGAGGTTAGCGGCTACGAGCAGTACTTC. Translating it yields CASSQEVSGYEQYF. The chain joins TRBV4-3 to TRBJ2-7; maybe TRBD2 (6 bases). V lost 0 bases and J lost 3, with 9 bases in between. CDR3 length: 14 residues. The germline V gene encodes CDR1 LGHNA and CDR2 YSLEER.

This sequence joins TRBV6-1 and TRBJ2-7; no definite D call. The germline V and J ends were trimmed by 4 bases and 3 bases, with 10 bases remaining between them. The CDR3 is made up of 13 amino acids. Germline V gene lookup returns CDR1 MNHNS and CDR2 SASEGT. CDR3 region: CASSAGPSYEQYF. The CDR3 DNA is TGTGCCAGCAGTGCTGGGCCGAGCTACGAGCAGTACTTC.

The CDR3 loop is CASSLIELGELFF. CDR3 DNA: TGTGCCAGCAGTTTAATTGAACTGGGGGAGCTGTTTTTT. The V call is TRBV27, the J call TRBJ2-2; D is uncertain. Germline-derived CDR1 and CDR2 are MNHEY and SMNVEV (reference sequence). Trimming removed 2 bases from V and 8 bases from J, with 9 bases in between. The CDR3 extends over 13 amino acids.

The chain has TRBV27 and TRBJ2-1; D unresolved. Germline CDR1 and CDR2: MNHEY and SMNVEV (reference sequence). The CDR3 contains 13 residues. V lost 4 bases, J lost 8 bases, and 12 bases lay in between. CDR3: CASSWVRGDEQFF. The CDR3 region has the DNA TGTGCCAGCAGTTGGGTCCGAGGCGATGAGCAGTTCTTC.

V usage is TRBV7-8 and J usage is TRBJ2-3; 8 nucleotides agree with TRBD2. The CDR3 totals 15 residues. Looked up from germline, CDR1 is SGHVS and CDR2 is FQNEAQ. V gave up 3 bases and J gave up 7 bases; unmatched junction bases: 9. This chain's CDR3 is CASSFFREGPYTQYF. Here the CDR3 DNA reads TGTGCCAGCAGCTTTTTTCGGGAGGGCCCTTATACGCAGTATTTT.

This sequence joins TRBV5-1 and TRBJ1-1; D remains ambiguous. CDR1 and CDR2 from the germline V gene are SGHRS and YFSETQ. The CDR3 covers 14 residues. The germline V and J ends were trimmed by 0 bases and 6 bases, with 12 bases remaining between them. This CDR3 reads CASSLGFAVPEAFF. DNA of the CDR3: TGCGCCAGCAGCTTGGGGTTTGCGGTCCCTGAAGCTTTCTTT.

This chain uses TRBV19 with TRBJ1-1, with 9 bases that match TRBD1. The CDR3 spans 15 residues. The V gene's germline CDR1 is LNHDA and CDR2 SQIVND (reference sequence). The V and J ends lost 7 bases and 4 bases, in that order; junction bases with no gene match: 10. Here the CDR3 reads CASIPPTGGGTEAFF. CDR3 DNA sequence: TGTGCCAGTATTCCCCCTACAGGGGGCGGCACTGAAGCTTTCTTT.

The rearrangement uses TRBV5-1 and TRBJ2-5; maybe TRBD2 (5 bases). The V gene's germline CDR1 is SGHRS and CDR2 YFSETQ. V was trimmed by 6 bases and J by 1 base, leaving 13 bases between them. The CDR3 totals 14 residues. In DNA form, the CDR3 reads TGCGCCAGCACCACCGCAAGCGGCCAAGAGACCCAGTACTTC. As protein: CASTTASGQETQYF.

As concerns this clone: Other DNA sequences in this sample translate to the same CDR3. CDR3 region: CASSYGRGLTYEQYF. CDR3 nucleotide sequence: TGTGCCAGCAGTTACGGTAGGGGGCTAACCTACGAGCAGTACTTC. The chain is built from TRBV6-6 and TRBJ2-7; 7 bases map to TRBD1. Germline loops: CDR1 MNHNY, CDR2 SVGAGI (reference sequence). This CDR3 region has 15 residues. Unmatched junction bases numbered 6, after V lost 2 bases and J lost 2 bases.

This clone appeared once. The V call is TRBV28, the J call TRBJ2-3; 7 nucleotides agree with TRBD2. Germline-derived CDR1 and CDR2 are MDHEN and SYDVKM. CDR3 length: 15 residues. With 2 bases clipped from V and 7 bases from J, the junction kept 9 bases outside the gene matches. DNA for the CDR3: TGTGCCAGCAGTTTAGCGGGAGCGGTATCGAATACGCAGTATTTT. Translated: CASSLAGAVSNTQYF.

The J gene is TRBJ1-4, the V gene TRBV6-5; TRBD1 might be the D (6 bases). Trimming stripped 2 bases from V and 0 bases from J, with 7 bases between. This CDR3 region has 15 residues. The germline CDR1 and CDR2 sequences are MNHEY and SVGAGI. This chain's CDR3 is CASSYGTTTNEKLFF. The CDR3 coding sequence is TGTGCCAGCAGTTACGGGACAACAACTAATGAAAAACTGTTTTTT.

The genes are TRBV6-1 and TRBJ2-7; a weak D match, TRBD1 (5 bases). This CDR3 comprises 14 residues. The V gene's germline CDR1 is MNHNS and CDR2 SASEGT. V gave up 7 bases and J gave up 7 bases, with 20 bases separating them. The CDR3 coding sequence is TGTGCCAGCACCAAATTACCCGCGGCAGGGGAGCAGTACTTC. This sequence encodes CASTKLPAAGEQYF.

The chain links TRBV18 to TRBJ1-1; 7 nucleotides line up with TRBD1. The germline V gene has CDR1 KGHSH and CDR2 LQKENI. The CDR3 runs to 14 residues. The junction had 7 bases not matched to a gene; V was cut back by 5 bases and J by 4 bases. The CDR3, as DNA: TGTGCCAGCTCATCAAACAGGGGACGCACTGAAGCTTTCTTT. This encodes CASSSNRGRTEAFF. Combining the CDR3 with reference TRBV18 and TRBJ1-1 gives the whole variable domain NAGVMQNPRHLVRRRGQEARLRCSPMKGHSHVYWYRQLPEEGLKFMVYLQKENIIDESGMPKERFSAEFPKEGPSILRIQQVVRGDSAAYFCASSSNRGRTEAFFGQGTRLTVV.

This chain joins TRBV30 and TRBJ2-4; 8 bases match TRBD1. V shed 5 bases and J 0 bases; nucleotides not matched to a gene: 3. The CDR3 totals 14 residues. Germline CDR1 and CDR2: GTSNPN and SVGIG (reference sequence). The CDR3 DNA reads TGTGCCTGGGACAGGGGAGTAGCCAAAAACATTCAGTACTTC. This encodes CAWDRGVAKNIQYF.

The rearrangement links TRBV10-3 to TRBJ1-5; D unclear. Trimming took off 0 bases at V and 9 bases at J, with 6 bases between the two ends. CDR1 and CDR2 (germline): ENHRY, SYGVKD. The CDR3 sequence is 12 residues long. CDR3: CAISESSRPQHF. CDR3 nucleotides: TGTGCCATCAGTGAGTCTTCGAGGCCCCAGCATTTT.

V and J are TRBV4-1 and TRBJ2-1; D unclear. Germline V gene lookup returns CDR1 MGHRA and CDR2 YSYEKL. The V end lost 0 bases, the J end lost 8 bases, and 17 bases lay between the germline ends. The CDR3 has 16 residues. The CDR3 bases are TGCGCCAGCAGCCAAGAAAGGAATCGGGTCCTCCATGAGCAGTTCTTC. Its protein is CASSQERNRVLHEQFF.

This CDR3 reads CAITYSGRHYEQYF. The CDR3, as DNA: TGTGCCATCACCTACTCCGGGAGGCACTACGAGCAGTACTTC. This chain links TRBV7-2 with TRBJ2-7, with 7 bases lining up with TRBD2. The germline V gene has CDR1 SGHTA and CDR2 FQGNSA. The junction had 12 bases not matched to a gene; V was cut back by 10 bases and J by 3 bases. CDR3 size: 14 residues.

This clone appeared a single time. The CDR3: CASSLTSGVTGELFF. The CDR3 nucleotides are TGCGCCAGCAGCTTGACTAGCGGGGTCACCGGGGAGCTGTTTTTT. This chain links TRBV5-1 with TRBJ2-2, with TRBD2 identical over 10 bases. Germline V gene data show CDR1 as SGHRS and CDR2 as YFSETQ. This CDR3 comprises 15 residues. J lost 4 bases, V lost 1 base, and 1 base had no gene match. Supplemented by reference TRBV5-1 and TRBJ2-2, the full variable domain reads KAGVTQTPRYLIKTRGQQVTLSCSPISGHRSVSWYQQTPGQGLQFLFEYFSETQRNKGNFPGRFSGRQFSNSRSEMNVSTLELGDSALYLCASSLTSGVTGELFFGEGSRLTVL.

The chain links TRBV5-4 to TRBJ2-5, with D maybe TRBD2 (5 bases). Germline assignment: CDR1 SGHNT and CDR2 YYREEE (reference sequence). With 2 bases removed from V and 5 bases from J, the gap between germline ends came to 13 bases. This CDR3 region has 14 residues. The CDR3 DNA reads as TGTGCCAGCAGCTTAGATTGGGAGTCGGAGACCCAGTACTTC. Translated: CASSLDWESETQYF.

The CDR3 bases are TGTGCCTGGAATGGCGGGGGGTACGAGCAGTACTTC. Its translation is CAWNGGGYEQYF. The rearrangement links TRBV30 to TRBJ2-7; TRBD2 matches 8 bases. The CDR3 sequence is 12 residues long. Trimming removed 4 bases from V and 4 bases from J; junction bases left unmatched: 3. Germline V gene sequence: CDR1 GTSNPN, CDR2 SVGIG (reference sequence).

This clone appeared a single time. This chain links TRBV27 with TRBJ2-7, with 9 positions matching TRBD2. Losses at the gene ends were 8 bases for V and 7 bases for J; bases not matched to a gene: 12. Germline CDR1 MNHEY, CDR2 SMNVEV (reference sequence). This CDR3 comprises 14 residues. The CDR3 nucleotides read TGTGCCAGCTCAGAGGGACTAGCCCCGGGAGAGCAGTACTTC. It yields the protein CASSEGLAPGEQYF.

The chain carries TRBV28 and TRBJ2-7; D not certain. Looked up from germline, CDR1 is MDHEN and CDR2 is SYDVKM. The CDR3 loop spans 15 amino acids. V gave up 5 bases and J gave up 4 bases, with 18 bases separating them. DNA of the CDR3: TGTGCCAGCAGTCCCCCGACGATTGGCGGATACGAGCAGTACTTC. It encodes CASSPPTIGGYEQYF.

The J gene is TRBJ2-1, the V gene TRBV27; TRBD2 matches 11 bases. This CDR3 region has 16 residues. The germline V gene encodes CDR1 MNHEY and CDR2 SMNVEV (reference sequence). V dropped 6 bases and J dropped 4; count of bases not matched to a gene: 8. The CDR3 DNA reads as TGTGCCAGCAGCCCATTGGGACTAGCGGAATACAATGAGCAGTTCTTC. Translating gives CASSPLGLAEYNEQFF.

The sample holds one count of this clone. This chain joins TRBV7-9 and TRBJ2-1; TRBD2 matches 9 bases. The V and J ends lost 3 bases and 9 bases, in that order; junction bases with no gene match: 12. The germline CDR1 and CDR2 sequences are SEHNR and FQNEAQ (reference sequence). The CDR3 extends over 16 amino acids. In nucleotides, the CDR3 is TGTGCCAGCAGCTTGACTAGCGGAACTCAAAGGGTTGAGCAGTTCTTC. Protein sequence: CASSLTSGTQRVEQFF.

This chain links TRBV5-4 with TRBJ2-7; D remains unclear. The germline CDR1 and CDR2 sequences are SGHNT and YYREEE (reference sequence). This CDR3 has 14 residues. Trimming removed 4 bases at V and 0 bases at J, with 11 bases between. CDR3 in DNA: TGTGCCAGCAGCCGAGGCGGTTTCTCCTACGAGCAGTACTTC. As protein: CASSRGGFSYEQYF.

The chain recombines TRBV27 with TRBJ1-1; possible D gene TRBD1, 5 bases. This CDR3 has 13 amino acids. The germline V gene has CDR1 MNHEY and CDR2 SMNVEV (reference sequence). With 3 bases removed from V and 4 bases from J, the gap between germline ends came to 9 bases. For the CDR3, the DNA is TGTGCCAGCAGTTTCAGGGCCGGCACTGAAGCTTTCTTT. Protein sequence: CASSFRAGTEAFF.

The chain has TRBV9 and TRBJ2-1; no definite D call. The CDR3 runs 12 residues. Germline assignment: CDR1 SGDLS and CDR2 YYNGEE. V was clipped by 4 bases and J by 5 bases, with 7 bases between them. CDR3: CASSLTDNEQFF. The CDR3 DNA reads TGTGCCAGCAGCCTAACGGACAATGAGCAGTTCTTC.